This TCR beta chain was documented in a study of T cells in Graves' hyperthyroidism and ophthalmopathy. General observations from the study: Blood held most thyroid clonotypes expanded above 0.001 frequency.

V dropped 4 bases and J dropped 2 bases, with 12 bases sitting between them. The CDR3 covers 14 residues. Germline loops: CDR1 SQVTM, CDR2 ANQGSEA. TCR beta CDR3 sequences were amplified from RNA transcripts. HTBI primers drove first-round RT-PCR of the TCR CDR3. MiXCR, applied by TCRdb to the multiplex PCR reads, yields one record per CDR3 protein. The data show hundreds of thousands of distinct CDR3 sequences, around a quarter seen once. In the case of this clonotype: Its antigen is unidentified.

Sequenced input: blood. This clonotype originated in a young woman with Graves' ophthalmopathy. This chain joins TRBV29-1 and TRBJ1-5, with D perhaps TRBD1 (6 bases). CDR3 in DNA: TGCAGCGTTGGGACGGGACACCGCAATCAGCCCCAGCATTTT. This translates into CSVGTGHRNQPQHF.